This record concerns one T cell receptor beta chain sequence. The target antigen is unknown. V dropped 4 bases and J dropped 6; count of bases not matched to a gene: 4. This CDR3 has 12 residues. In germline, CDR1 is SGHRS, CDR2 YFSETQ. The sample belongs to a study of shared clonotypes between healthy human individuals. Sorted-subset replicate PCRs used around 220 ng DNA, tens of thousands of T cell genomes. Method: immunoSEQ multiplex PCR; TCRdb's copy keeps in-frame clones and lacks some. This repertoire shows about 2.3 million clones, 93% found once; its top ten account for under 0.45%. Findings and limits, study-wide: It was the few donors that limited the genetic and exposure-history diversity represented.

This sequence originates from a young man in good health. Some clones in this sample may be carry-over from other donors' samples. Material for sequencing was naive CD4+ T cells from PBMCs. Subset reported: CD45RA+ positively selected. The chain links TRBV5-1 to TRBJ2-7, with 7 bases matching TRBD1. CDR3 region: CASSQPGGEQYF. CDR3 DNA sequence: TGCGCCAGCAGCCAGCCAGGGGGCGAGCAGTACTTC.